This T cell receptor beta chain came from a study of vaccination and CD4 T cells after COVID-19. Germline V lookup: CDR1 MNHNS, CDR2 SASEGT. The junction had 6 bases not matched to a gene; V was cut back by 6 bases and J by 3 bases. The CDR3 runs to 14 residues. The sample's treatment: roughly 10-day PBMC culture with coronavirus spike peptide pools or control peptides (ViraFEST assay). Scientists ran DNA taken from cultured CD4+ T cells through the Oncomine TCR Beta short-read assay for sequencing. TCRdb re-called the PCR reads through MiXCR, storing one row per CDR3 protein. Seen here are around 20,000 distinct CDR3 sequences, 50% to 70% observed once, and the top ten hold more than 9.5%. This clonotype was recorded a few times. Its antigen is unknown.

This sequence was found in a human donor who had recovered from COVID-19. J is TRBJ1-2 and V is TRBV6-1; 8 bases are a match to TRBD1. The input for sequencing was CD4+ T cells from blood, cultured in vitro, taken after SARS-CoV-2 vaccination. CDR3 sequence reads: CASRTTGGDYGYTF. The CDR3 bases are TGTGCCAGCAGAACAACAGGGGGGGACTATGGCTACACCTTC.